A single sample is the source of the 21 T cell receptor beta chains below, sequenced in a study of cytomegalovirus exposure and HLA in healthy donors. In the PCR, 60 Vbeta and 13 Jbeta primers were used. Profiled with immunoSEQ multiplex PCR; TCRdb holds only in-frame clones, not every one. The sample has about 92,000 clones, 84% seen once. The sequenced sample was PBMCs. Receptor source: a woman aged 18-29 years in good health and CMV-seropositive.

This clone was observed a few times. As DNA, the CDR3 is TGCGCCAGCAGCTTGTCTAGGGGGCATGAAAAACTGTTTTTT. This gives the protein CASSLSRGHEKLFF. The chain has TRBV5-1 and TRBJ1-4; 7 bases fit TRBD1. Trimming took 1 base from V and 6 from J; bases not matched to a gene: 3. The CDR3 contains 14 residues. The germline CDR1 and CDR2 sequences are SGHRS and YFSETQ.

The rearrangement uses TRBV13 and TRBJ1-1, with 10 bases that match TRBD1. This CDR3 has 15 amino acids. The V gene end was trimmed by 5 bases and the J gene end by 1 base; junction bases not matched to a gene: 4. The germline V gene encodes CDR1 PRHDT and CDR2 FYEKMQ (reference sequence). CDR3 nucleotides: TGTGCCAGCAGCCACGACAGGGGGCGGAACACTGAAGCTTTCTTT. It encodes CASSHDRGRNTEAFF.

The J gene is TRBJ2-4, the V gene TRBV6-1, with 8 bases lining up with TRBD2. The CDR3 length is 14 residues. The junction had 5 bases not matched to a gene; V was cut back by 1 base and J by 9 bases. Germline V gene data show CDR1 as MNHNS and CDR2 as SASEGT. CDR3 residues: CASSEVGLDLIQYF. The CDR3 DNA follows: TGTGCCAGCAGTGAAGTGGGACTAGACCTCATTCAGTACTTC.

J is TRBJ1-2 and V is TRBV20-1, with D unresolved. The CDR3 runs to 11 residues. CDR1 and CDR2 from the germline V gene are DFQATT and SNEGSKA (reference sequence). V lost 4 bases to trimming and J lost 4 bases, with 7 bases between them. CDR3 protein: CSANQIYGYTF. The CDR3 nucleotides read TGCAGTGCTAATCAGATCTATGGCTACACCTTC.

The chain links TRBV2 to TRBJ2-7, with 9 nucleotides matching TRBD1. V was pared by 7 bases and J by 2 bases, with 3 bases of the junction left unmatched. The length of the CDR3 is 13 residues. The germline V gene has CDR1 SNHLY and CDR2 FYNNEI. Written as DNA, the CDR3 is TGTGCCAGCACCCGGGACAGGGCCTACGAGCAGTACTTC. It is translated as CASTRDRAYEQYF.

This chain links TRBV28 with TRBJ2-7; 10 bases map to TRBD1. Germline CDR1 is MDHEN and CDR2 is SYDVKM. The CDR3 extends over 15 amino acids. V was pared by 2 bases and J by 2 bases, with 3 bases of the junction left unmatched. This CDR3 is CASSLGTGDTYEQYF. CDR3 bases: TGTGCCAGCAGTTTAGGGACAGGGGATACCTACGAGCAGTACTTC.

This chain's CDR3 is CASSYTTGHGNTIYF. DNA for the CDR3: TGTGCCAGCAGTTACACCACGGGACACGGAAACACCATATATTTT. This rearrangement joins TRBV6-5 to TRBJ1-3, with D perhaps matching TRBD1 (6 bases). The CDR3 length is 15 residues. From germline, CDR1 is MNHEY and CDR2 SVGAGI. Trimming took off 2 bases at V and 4 bases at J, with 12 bases between the two ends.

J is TRBJ1-5 and V is TRBV15, with a weak D call TRBD1 (5 bases). The CDR3 loop spans 16 amino acids. V shed 0 bases and J shed 2 bases, with 11 bases lying between them. Germline V CDR1 and CDR2: LNHNV, YYDKDF (reference sequence). This CDR3 is CATSRDVVGGNQPQHF. CDR3 sequence (DNA): TGTGCCACCAGCAGAGATGTGGTAGGGGGCAATCAGCCCCAGCATTTT.

The chain carries TRBV28 and TRBJ1-2; D gene ambiguous. CDR1 and CDR2 from the germline V gene are MDHEN and SYDVKM. V was clipped by 5 bases and J by 5 bases, with 15 bases between them. The CDR3 has 14 residues. The DNA for the CDR3 is TGTGCCAGCAGTCCACCTACGGGGATTTATGGCTACACCTTC. Protein product: CASSPPTGIYGYTF.

The chain joins TRBV30 to TRBJ2-2, with TRBD1 identical over 7 bases. Germline CDR1 is GTSNPN and CDR2 is SVGIG (reference sequence). V trimming: 6 bases; J trimming: 2 bases; junction bases outside the gene matches: 3. The CDR3 totals 13 residues. DNA for the CDR3: TGTGCCTGCAACAGGGGTAACACCGGGGAGCTGTTTTTT. Translating it yields CACNRGNTGELFF. Full variable domain (rest looked up from reference TRBV30 and TRBJ2-2): SQTIHQWPATLVQPVGSPLSLECTVEGTSNPNLYWYRQAAGRGLQLLFYSVGIGQISSEVPQNLSASRPQDRQFILSSKKLLLSDSGFYLCACNRGNTGELFFGEGSRLTVL.

The chain employs TRBV27 and TRBJ2-7; D possibly corresponds to TRBD2 (6 bases). V lost 4 bases, J lost 3 bases, and 13 bases lay in between. The germline gives CDR1 MNHEY, CDR2 SMNVEV (reference sequence). The CDR3 has 14 residues. CDR3 bases: TGTGCCAGCAGTTCGTGGACGGAGGGCTACGAGCAGTACTTC. Its protein is CASSSWTEGYEQYF.

The gene calls are TRBV5-4 and TRBJ2-7; TRBD1 matches 8 bases. The germline gives CDR1 SGHNT, CDR2 YYREEE (reference sequence). Trimming cost V 0 bases and J 6 bases; bases outside gene matches: 8. This CDR3 comprises 15 residues. The DNA of the CDR3 is TGTGCCAGCAGCTTGGCGGCGGGGACAGGAGGCGAGCAGTACTTC. Its protein product is CASSLAAGTGGEQYF.

V and J are TRBV7-2 and TRBJ1-5, with a possible D match to TRBD1 (6 bases). Germline CDR1 reads SGHTA; CDR2 reads FQGNSA. Deletions cut 6 bases from V and 6 bases from J, with 9 bases between. CDR3 length equals 12 residues. CDR3 in DNA: TGTGCCAGCAGTCAGGACAGTCAGCCCCAGCATTTT. This sequence encodes CASSQDSQPQHF.

V is TRBV2 and J is TRBJ1-5, with a weak D call TRBD1 (6 bases). Germline CDR1 and CDR2: SNHLY and FYNNEI. Trimming removed 3 bases from V and 4 bases from J, with 13 bases in between. The CDR3 is made up of 15 amino acids. The CDR3, as DNA: TGTGCCAGCAGTGATCGACAGGCGAATAATCAGCCCCAGCATTTT. It translates to CASSDRQANNQPQHF.

This chain joins TRBV27 and TRBJ2-6; 7 bases map to TRBD1. Germline CDR1 and CDR2: MNHEY and SMNVEV (reference sequence). CDR3 length equals 15 residues. V was clipped by 5 bases and J by 1 base; unmatched bases: 2. The DNA for the CDR3 is TGTGCCAGCAGTCCGACAGGGTCTGGGGCCAACGTCCTGACTTTC. It codes for CASSPTGSGANVLTF.

The V and J genes are TRBV7-8 and TRBJ2-5; 7 bases map to TRBD2. V lost 1 base, J lost 5 bases, and 4 bases stayed unmatched. CDR1 is SGHVS and CDR2 is FQNEAQ in the germline V gene. The CDR3 contains 14 residues. The CDR3 loop is CASSLGLAGETQYF. CDR3 in DNA: TGTGCCAGCAGCTTAGGACTAGCCGGCGAGACCCAGTACTTC.

In its sample, this clone was seen a few times. The chain uses TRBV5-1 and TRBJ2-1, with D possibly being TRBD2 (5 bases). Trimming took off 4 bases at V and 5 bases at J, with 7 bases between the two ends. CDR1 and CDR2 from the germline V gene are SGHRS and YFSETQ. CDR3 length: 12 residues. The CDR3 nucleotides are TGCGCCAGCAGCCAACTAGACAATGAGCAGTTCTTC. Protein: CASSQLDNEQFF.

This chain's CDR3 is CASSQGTGRRAQYF. The CDR3 nucleotides read TGCGCCAGCAGCCAAGGGACTGGCAGAAGGGCCCAGTACTTC. The chain uses TRBV4-1 and TRBJ2-5; a weak D match, TRBD2 (5 bases). V was pared by 1 base and J by 9 bases, with 15 bases between. CDR3 length equals 14 residues. Germline CDR1 MGHRA, CDR2 YSYEKL.

This chain joins TRBV9 and TRBJ1-1; 7 bases align to TRBD1. Germline V gives CDR1 SGDLS, CDR2 YYNGEE. Germline trimming cut 1 base from V and 1 base from J; bases unmatched to any gene: 13. This CDR3 region has 18 residues. The CDR3 is CASSVISPGGRTNTEAFF. As DNA, the CDR3 is TGTGCCAGCAGCGTAATCTCCCCAGGGGGGAGGACGAACACTGAAGCTTTCTTT. Looking up the rest from reference TRBV9 and TRBJ1-1 gives the full variable domain: DSGVTQTPKHLITATGQRVTLRCSPRSGDLSVYWYQQSLDQGLQFLIQYYNGEERAKGNILERFSAQQFPDLHSELNLSSLELGDSALYFCASSVISPGGRTNTEAFFGQGTRLTVV.

The rearrangement uses TRBV5-6 and TRBJ2-3, with 10 bases matching TRBD2. Germline V lookup: CDR1 SGHDT, CDR2 YYEEEE. J gave up 0 bases and V 4 bases, and 5 bases lay outside the gene matches. This CDR3 comprises 16 residues. The chain's CDR3 is CASSPGLAASTDTQYF. The CDR3 nucleotides read TGTGCCAGCAGCCCAGGACTAGCGGCTAGCACAGATACGCAGTATTTT.

The V and J genes are TRBV9 and TRBJ2-2; TRBD2 might be the D (9 bases). The germline V and J ends were trimmed by 4 bases and 10 bases, with 23 bases remaining between them. The CDR3 totals 16 residues. Germline V gives CDR1 SGDLS, CDR2 YYNGEE. The CDR3 DNA reads TGTGCCAGCAGCCAGGGGGCTAGCGGGGAAGGGGAGGAGCTGTTTTTT. Protein: CASSQGASGEGEELFF.